The 21 T cell receptor beta chains below all came from one sample that was sequenced in a study of early T cells in non-severe SARS-CoV-2 infection. MiXCR, applied by TCRdb to the 5' RACE reads, yields one record per CDR3 protein. Of more than 90,000 distinct CDR3 sequences listed, roughly 13% are singletons. The sample taken for sequencing was whole blood. These receptors came from an adult who was a healthcare worker with PCR-confirmed SARS-CoV-2 infection or an uninfected control (not recorded which).

This clonotype appeared a few times. The chain links TRBV10-3 to TRBJ1-6, with D possibly being TRBD1 (5 bases). This CDR3 is 13 amino acids long. Trimming shortened V by 10 bases and J by 7 bases, and 14 bases separated the two germline ends. Germline loops: CDR1 ENHRY, CDR2 SYGVKD. This CDR3 reads CATSARDNSPLHF. The CDR3 DNA reads as TGTGCCACCTCCGCGCGGGACAATTCACCCCTCCACTTT.

The table lists this clonotype with many counts. V usage is TRBV29-1 and J usage is TRBJ2-1, with a possible D match to TRBD2 (5 bases). The CDR3 has 10 residues. From germline, CDR1 is SQVTM and CDR2 ANQGSEA. Trimming cost V 4 bases and J 9 bases, with 7 bases left between them. The CDR3 DNA sequence: TGCAGCGTTGTAGGGAGTGAGCAGTTCTTC. This sequence encodes CSVVGSEQFF.

This clonotype has at least ten counts. This chain connects TRBV20-1 to TRBJ2-7, with D possibly matching TRBD1 (5 bases). Germline CDR1 reads DFQATT; CDR2 reads SNEGSKA (reference sequence). Trimming took 5 bases from V and 3 from J, leaving 14 bases between them. The CDR3 has 13 amino acids. CDR3 sequence reads: CSAGHLGDYEQYF. In nucleotides, the CDR3 is TGCAGTGCTGGACACCTAGGAGACTACGAGCAGTACTTC.

This clonotype was picked up a small number of times. The J gene is TRBJ2-1, the V gene TRBV6-1; 9 bases match TRBD1. CDR3 length equals 13 residues. Germline-derived CDR1 and CDR2 are MNHNS and SASEGT. V dropped 7 bases and J dropped 10; count of bases not matched to a gene: 8. CDR3 sequence reads: CASKGQGVYEQFF. The CDR3 coding sequence is TGTGCCAGCAAGGGACAGGGAGTGTACGAGCAGTTCTTC.

This clonotype was picked up a small number of times. The rearrangement uses TRBV2 and TRBJ2-1; 7 bases map to TRBD2. Unmatched junction bases numbered 10, after V lost 4 bases and J lost 7 bases. CDR1 and CDR2 (germline): SNHLY, FYNNEI. The CDR3 is 15 residues long. CDR3 coding DNA: TGTGCCAGCAGTGTTCCCACCGGGGGGATTAATGAGCAGTTCTTC. Translating gives CASSVPTGGINEQFF.

This clonotype was counted a few times. The rearrangement uses TRBV5-4 and TRBJ1-1; D remains unclear. The germline V gene has CDR1 SGHNT and CDR2 YYREEE (reference sequence). Trimming pared 4 bases from V and 0 bases from J, leaving 10 bases between. The CDR3 totals 14 residues. The CDR3 bases are TGTGCCAGCAGCCGTACAGTCATGAACACTGAAGCTTTCTTT. Protein: CASSRTVMNTEAFF.

The V gene is TRBV7-2, the J gene TRBJ2-3; D remains unclear. The CDR3 runs 12 residues. Germline CDR1 and CDR2: SGHTA and FQGNSA. Trimming took off 4 bases at V and 4 bases at J, with 6 bases between the two ends. The CDR3 sequence is CASSYYADTQYF. Here the CDR3 DNA reads TGTGCCAGCAGCTACTACGCAGATACGCAGTATTTT.

This clonotype came up many times. The rearrangement joins TRBV6-5 to TRBJ2-5; 10 bases are a match to TRBD1. The CDR3 totals 15 residues. V trimming: 2 bases; J trimming: 0 bases; junction bases outside the gene matches: 0. Per the germline V gene, CDR1 is MNHEY and CDR2 is SVGAGI. The CDR3 protein is CASSYGTGDQETQYF. The CDR3 nucleotides are TGTGCCAGCAGTTACGGGACAGGGGACCAAGAGACCCAGTACTTC.

This clonotype showed up many times. The chain has TRBV18 and TRBJ2-3, with TRBD1 identical over 8 bases. CDR1 and CDR2 from the germline V gene are KGHSH and LQKENI. The CDR3 is 16 residues long. Germline trimming cut 5 bases from V and 4 bases from J; bases unmatched to any gene: 11. CDR3 sequence (DNA): TGTGCCAGCTCAACCCAGGGGGCTCGGATCGCAGATACGCAGTATTTT. It specifies CASSTQGARIADTQYF.

Details on this clonotype: One base away lies a much larger clone, so this may be a sequencing read error. V usage is TRBV18 and J usage is TRBJ1-2; D is undetermined. The CDR3 sequence is 14 residues long. Germline CDR1 KGHSH, CDR2 LQKENI. The CDR3 nucleotides are TGTGGCAGCTCACCACCGTACAGAAGCTATGGCTACACCTTC. Translating gives CGSSPPYRSYGYTF.

V gene TRBV7-6 combines with J gene TRBJ2-7, with 8 bases identical to TRBD2. Germline trimming cut 1 base from V and 6 bases from J; bases unmatched to any gene: 14. This CDR3 region has 17 residues. Germline assignment: CDR1 SGHVS and CDR2 FNYEAQ. The CDR3 DNA reads as TGTGCCAGCAGCTTAGGGGGGCGAGCGAGCGGGGGCGGCGAGCAGTACTTC. It codes for CASSLGGRASGGGEQYF.

This clonotype was counted many times. As DNA, the CDR3 is TGTGCCATCAGGGCGGGGGACGGGACCGCGCAACAATCACCCCTCCACTTT. It yields the protein CAIRAGDGTAQQSPLHF. This chain connects TRBV10-3 to TRBJ1-6; D is perhaps TRBD1 (5 bases). CDR1 ENHRY and CDR2 SYGVKD come from the germline V gene. This CDR3 comprises 17 residues. The ends were cut back, 6 bases at V and 10 bases at J, with 25 bases in the middle.

In its sample, this clonotype was seen many times. V is TRBV7-8 and J is TRBJ2-1; 8 nucleotides align to TRBD2. There are 15 residues in the CDR3. Looked up from germline, CDR1 is SGHVS and CDR2 is FQNEAQ. V lost 5 bases, J lost 1 base, and 4 bases stayed unmatched. Here the CDR3 DNA reads TGTGCCAGCAGCCCAATAGCGGGGTCCTACAATGAGCAGTTCTTC. It is translated as CASSPIAGSYNEQFF. The whole variable domain, remainder taken from reference TRBV7-8 and TRBJ2-1, is GAGVSQSPRYKVAKRGQDVALRCDPISGHVSLFWYQQALGQGPEFLTYFQNEAQLDKSGLPSDRFFAERPEGSVSTLKIQRTQQEDSAVYLCASSPIAGSYNEQFFGPGTRLTVL.

This clonotype was counted ten times or more. The chain combines TRBV7-2 with TRBJ2-5; possibly TRBD2 for D (6 bases). The CDR3 covers 15 residues. Trimming took off 0 bases at V and 3 bases at J, with 11 bases between the two ends. Per germline, CDR1 SGHTA and CDR2 FQGNSA. This chain's CDR3 is CASSLALGGEETQYF. The CDR3 DNA reads TGTGCCAGCAGCTTAGCGCTTGGAGGGGAAGAGACCCAGTACTTC.

This clonotype has only a few counts. This chain joins TRBV13 and TRBJ2-2; unclear D gene. CDR3 size: 14 residues. Germline CDR1 and CDR2: PRHDT and FYEKMQ (reference sequence). Trimming shortened V by 5 bases and J by 1 base, and 8 bases separated the two germline ends. Here the CDR3 reads CASSPYKNTGELFF. CDR3 DNA: TGTGCCAGCAGCCCATACAAGAACACCGGGGAGCTGTTTTTT.

This clonotype was observed many times. The genes are TRBV18 and TRBJ1-1; D is perhaps TRBD1 (6 bases). The CDR3 is 13 amino acids. CDR1 is KGHSH, CDR2 LQKENI, per germline. V was clipped by 3 bases and J by 5 bases, with 10 bases between them. The CDR3: CASSPDRGTEAFF. CDR3 DNA: TGTGCCAGCTCACCCGATAGGGGGACTGAAGCTTTCTTT.

At least ten counts were recorded for this clonotype. The rearrangement uses TRBV11-2 and TRBJ2-1; the D gene could be TRBD1 or TRBD2 (5 bases each). From germline, CDR1 is SGHAT and CDR2 FQNNGV. Trimming shortened V by 1 base and J by 0 bases, and 19 bases separated the two germline ends. The CDR3 totals 19 residues. The CDR3 DNA sequence: TGTGCCAGCAGCTTAGCCCCTCTCGGGGCCCGAAGCTCCTACAATGAGCAGTTCTTC. Its translation is CASSLAPLGARSSYNEQFF.

This chain joins TRBV7-9 and TRBJ2-1, with 8 bases fitting TRBD1. This CDR3 has 17 amino acids. The ends lost 5 bases at V and 0 bases at J; junction bases unmatched: 9. Looked up from germline, CDR1 is SEHNR and CDR2 is FQNEAQ (reference sequence). This chain's CDR3 is CASSPGTGLSSYNEQFF. The CDR3 nucleotides are TGTGCCAGCAGCCCAGGGACAGGATTGAGCTCCTACAATGAGCAGTTCTTC.

The chain links TRBV11-1 to TRBJ2-1, with 8 nucleotides matching TRBD1. Germline V gene data show CDR1 as SGHAT and CDR2 as FQDESV (reference sequence). With V trimmed by 2 bases and J by 4 bases, 16 bases remained unmatched. The CDR3 runs 19 residues. The CDR3 sequence is CASSLYRWRRTGSYNEQFF. Written as DNA, the CDR3 is TGTGCCAGCAGCTTATACAGATGGAGAAGGACAGGGTCTTACAATGAGCAGTTCTTC.

This clonotype was found many times. The chain employs TRBV5-1 and TRBJ2-1, with 7 bases aligning to TRBD1. The CDR3 runs 17 residues. Germline CDR1 SGHRS, CDR2 YFSETQ. J was trimmed by 8 bases and V by 1 base; bases with no gene match: 15. CDR3 amino acids: CASSLIPPPRGIDEQFF. The CDR3 coding sequence is TGCGCCAGCAGCTTGATCCCCCCCCCCAGGGGGATCGATGAGCAGTTCTTC.

This chain connects TRBV7-2 to TRBJ2-7; 8 nucleotides align to TRBD2. With 5 bases clipped from V and 2 bases from J, the junction kept 11 bases outside the gene matches. The CDR3 spans 16 residues. Germline values: CDR1 SGHTA, CDR2 FQGNSA. The CDR3 nucleotides read TGTGCCAGCAGCCCCCGCGCCGGGGGGGCCCCCTACGAGCAGTACTTC. This sequence encodes CASSPRAGGAPYEQYF. Based on the CDR3 plus reference TRBV7-2 and TRBJ2-7, the full variable domain is GAGVSQSPSNKVTEKGKDVELRCDPISGHTALYWYRQSLGQGLEFLIYFQGNSAPDKSGLPSDRFSAERTGGSVSTLTIQRTQQEDSAVYLCASSPRAGGAPYEQYFGPGTRLTVT.